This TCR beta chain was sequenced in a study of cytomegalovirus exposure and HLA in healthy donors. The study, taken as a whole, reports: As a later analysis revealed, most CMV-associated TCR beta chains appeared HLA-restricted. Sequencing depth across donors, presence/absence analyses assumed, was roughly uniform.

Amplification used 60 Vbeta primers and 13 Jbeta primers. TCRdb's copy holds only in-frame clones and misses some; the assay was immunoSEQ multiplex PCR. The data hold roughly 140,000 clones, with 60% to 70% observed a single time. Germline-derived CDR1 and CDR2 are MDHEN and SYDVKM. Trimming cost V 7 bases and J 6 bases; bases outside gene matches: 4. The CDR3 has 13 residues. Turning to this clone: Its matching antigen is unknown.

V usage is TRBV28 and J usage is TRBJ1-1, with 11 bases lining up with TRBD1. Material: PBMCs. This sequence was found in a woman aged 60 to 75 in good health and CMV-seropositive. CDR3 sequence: CASTPGQGAEAFF. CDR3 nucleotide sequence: TGTGCCAGCACCCCGGGACAGGGGGCTGAAGCTTTCTTT. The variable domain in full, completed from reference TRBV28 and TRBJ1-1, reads DVKVTQSSRYLVKRTGEKVFLECVQDMDHENMFWYRQDPGLGLRLIYFSYDVKMKEKGDIPEGYSVSREKKERFSLILESASTNQTSMYLCASTPGQGAEAFFGQGTRLTVV.